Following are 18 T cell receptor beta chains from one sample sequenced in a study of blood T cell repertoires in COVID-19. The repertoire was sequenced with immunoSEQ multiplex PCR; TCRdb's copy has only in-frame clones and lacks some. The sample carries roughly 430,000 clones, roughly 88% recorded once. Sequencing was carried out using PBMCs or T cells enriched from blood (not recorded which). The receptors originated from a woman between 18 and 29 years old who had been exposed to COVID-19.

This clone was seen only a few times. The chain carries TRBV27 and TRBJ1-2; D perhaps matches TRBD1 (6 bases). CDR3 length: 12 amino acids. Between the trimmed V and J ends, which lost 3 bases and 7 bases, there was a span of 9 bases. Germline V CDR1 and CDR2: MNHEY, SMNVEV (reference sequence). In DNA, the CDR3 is TGTGCCAGCAGTTTTACAGGGATTGGCTACACCTTC. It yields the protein CASSFTGIGYTF.

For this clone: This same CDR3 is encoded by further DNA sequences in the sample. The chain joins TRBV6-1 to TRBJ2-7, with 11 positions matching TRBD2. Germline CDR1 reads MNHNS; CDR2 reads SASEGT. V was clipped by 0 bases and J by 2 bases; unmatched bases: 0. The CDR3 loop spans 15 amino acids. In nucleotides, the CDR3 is TGTGCCAGCAGTGAAGCTAGCGGGGGGGCCTACGAGCAGTACTTC. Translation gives CASSEASGGAYEQYF.

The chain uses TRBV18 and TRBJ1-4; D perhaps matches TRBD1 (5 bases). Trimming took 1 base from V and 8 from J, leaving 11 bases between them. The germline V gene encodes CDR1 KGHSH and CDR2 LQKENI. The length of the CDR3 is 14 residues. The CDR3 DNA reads TGTGCCAGCTCACCACAGGGGCCAAAAGAAAAACTGTTTTTT. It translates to CASSPQGPKEKLFF.

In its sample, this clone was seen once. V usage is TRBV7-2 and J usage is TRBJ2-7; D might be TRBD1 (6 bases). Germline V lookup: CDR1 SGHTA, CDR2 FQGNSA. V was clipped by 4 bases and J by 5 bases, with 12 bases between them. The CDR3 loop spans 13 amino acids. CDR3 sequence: CASSWLNRDEQYF. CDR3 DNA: TGTGCCAGCAGCTGGCTCAACAGGGACGAGCAGTACTTC.

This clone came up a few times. The CDR3 coding sequence is TGCGCCAGCAGCTTGGAGACGGGGAATTCACCCCTCCACTTT. Encoded protein: CASSLETGNSPLHF. V usage is TRBV5-1 and J usage is TRBJ1-6, with D unclear. This CDR3 contains 14 residues. The ends were cut back, 0 bases at V and 7 bases at J, with 8 bases in the middle. Per germline, CDR1 SGHRS and CDR2 YFSETQ.

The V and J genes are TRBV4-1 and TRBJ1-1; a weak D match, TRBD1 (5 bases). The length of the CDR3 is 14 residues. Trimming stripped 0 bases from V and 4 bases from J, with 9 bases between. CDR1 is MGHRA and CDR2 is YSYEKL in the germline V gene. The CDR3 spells CASSQDLGGTEAFF. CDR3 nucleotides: TGCGCCAGCAGCCAAGATCTCGGGGGCACTGAAGCTTTCTTT.

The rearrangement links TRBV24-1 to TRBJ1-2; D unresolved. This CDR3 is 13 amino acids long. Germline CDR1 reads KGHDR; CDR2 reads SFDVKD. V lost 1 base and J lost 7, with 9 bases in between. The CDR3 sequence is CATSDFPGSGYTF. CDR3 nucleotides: TGTGCCACCAGTGATTTTCCCGGGAGTGGCTACACCTTC.

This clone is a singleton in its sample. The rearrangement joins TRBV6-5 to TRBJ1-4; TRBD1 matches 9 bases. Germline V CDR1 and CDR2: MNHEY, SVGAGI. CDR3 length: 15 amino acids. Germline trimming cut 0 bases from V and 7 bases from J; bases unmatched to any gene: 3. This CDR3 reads CASSYSNRGLEKLFF. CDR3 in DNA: TGTGCCAGCAGTTACTCGAACAGGGGGCTTGAAAAACTGTTTTTT.

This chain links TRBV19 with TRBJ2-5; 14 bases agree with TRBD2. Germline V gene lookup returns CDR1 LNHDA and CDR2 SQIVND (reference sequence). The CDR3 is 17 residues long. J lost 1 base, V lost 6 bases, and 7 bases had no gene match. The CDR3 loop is CASSTRGTSGSQETQYF. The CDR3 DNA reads TGTGCCAGTAGCACTCGGGGGACTAGCGGGAGCCAAGAGACCCAGTACTTC. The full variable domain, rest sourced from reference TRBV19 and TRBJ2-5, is DGGITQSPKYLFRKEGQNVTLSCEQNLNHDAMYWYRQDPGQGLRLIYYSQIVNDFQKGDIAEGYSVSREKKESFPLTVTSAQKNPTAFYLCASSTRGTSGSQETQYFGPGTRLLVL.

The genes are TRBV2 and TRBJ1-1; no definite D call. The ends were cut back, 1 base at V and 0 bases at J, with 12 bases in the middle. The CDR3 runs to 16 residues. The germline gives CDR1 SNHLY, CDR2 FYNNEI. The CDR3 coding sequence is TGTGCCAGCAGTGAAGAAGGTGGGCAGATGAACACTGAAGCTTTCTTT. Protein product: CASSEEGGQMNTEAFF.

CDR3 loop: CAWSTLRELFF. Here the CDR3 DNA reads TGTGCCTGGAGCACTCTGAGGGAGCTGTTTTTT. This chain uses TRBV30 with TRBJ2-2, with D unclear. The ends were cut back, 3 bases at V and 9 bases at J, with 8 bases in the middle. Germline CDR1 is GTSNPN and CDR2 is SVGIG (reference sequence). This CDR3 is 11 amino acids long.

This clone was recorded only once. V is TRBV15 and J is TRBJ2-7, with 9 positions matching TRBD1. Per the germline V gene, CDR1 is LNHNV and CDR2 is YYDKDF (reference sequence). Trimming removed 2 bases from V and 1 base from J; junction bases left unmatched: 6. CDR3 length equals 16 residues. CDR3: CATSRRDRGTSYEQYF. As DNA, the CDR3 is TGTGCCACCAGCAGACGAGACAGGGGGACGTCCTACGAGCAGTACTTC.

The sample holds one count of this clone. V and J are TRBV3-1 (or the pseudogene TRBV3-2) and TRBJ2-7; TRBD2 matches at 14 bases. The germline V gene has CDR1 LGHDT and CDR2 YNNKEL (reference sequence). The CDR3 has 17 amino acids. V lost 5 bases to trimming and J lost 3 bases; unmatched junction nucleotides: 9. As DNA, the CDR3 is TGTGCCAGCAGCGGCGGACTAGCGGGAGGTGGATACTACGAGCAGTACTTC. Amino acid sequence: CASSGGLAGGGYYEQYF.

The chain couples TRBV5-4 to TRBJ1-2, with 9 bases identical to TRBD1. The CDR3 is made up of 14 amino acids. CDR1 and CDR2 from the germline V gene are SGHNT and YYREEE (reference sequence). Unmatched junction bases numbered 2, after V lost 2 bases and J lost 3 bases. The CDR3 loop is CASSLQGADYGYTF. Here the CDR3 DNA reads TGTGCCAGCAGCTTACAGGGGGCGGACTATGGCTACACCTTC.

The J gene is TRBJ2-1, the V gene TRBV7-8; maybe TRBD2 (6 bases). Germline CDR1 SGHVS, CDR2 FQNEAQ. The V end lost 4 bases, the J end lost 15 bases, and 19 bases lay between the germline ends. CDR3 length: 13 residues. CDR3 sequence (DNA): TGTGCCAGCAGCTCTGTGGCCACGGGGGTTCCGTTCTTC. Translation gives CASSSVATGVPFF.

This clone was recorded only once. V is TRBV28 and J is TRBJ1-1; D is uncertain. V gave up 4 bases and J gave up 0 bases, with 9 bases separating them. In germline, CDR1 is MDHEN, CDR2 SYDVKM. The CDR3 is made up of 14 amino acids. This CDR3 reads CASSWGGMNTEAFF. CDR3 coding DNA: TGTGCCAGCAGTTGGGGAGGCATGAACACTGAAGCTTTCTTT.

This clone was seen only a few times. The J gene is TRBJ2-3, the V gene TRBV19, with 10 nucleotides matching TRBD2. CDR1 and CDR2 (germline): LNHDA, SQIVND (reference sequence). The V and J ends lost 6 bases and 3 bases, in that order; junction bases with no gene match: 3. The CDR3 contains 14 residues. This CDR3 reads CASRPAGGTDTQYF. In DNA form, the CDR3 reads TGTGCCAGTAGGCCAGCGGGGGGGACAGATACGCAGTATTTT.

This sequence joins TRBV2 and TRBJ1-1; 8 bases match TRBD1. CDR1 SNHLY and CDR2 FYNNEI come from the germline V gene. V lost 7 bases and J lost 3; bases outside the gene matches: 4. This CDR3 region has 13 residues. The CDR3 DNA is TGTGCCAGCATCCGGACAGGGTACACTGAAGCTTTCTTT. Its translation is CASIRTGYTEAFF.